This TCR beta chain stems from a study of shared clonotypes between healthy human individuals. Turning to this clone: Its antigen is not identified.

CD8 cells classed as naive were CD45RO-negative and positively selected for CCR7, excluding terminally differentiated effector memory CD45RA+ cells. Sequencing used immunoSEQ multiplex PCR; TCRdb keeps in-frame clones, though not all of them. The table lists about 2.2 million clones, around 93% of them singletons. The study, taken as a whole, reports: Non-shared clonotypes were found to have lower generation probabilities than the clonotypes that were shared by all four of the sorted-subset donors.

The material sequenced was naive CD8+ T cells from PBMCs. The source of this sequence is a man between 18 and 35 years old in good health. Some clones in this sample may be carry-over from other donors' samples.

As DNA, the CDR3 is TGCGCCAGCAGTCGTGACAGGACCTATGGCTACACCTTC. It encodes CASSRDRTYGYTF. This sequence joins TRBV10-1 and TRBJ1-2; weak D call: TRBD1 (6 bases). Germline CDR1 reads WNHNN; CDR2 reads SYGVQD (reference sequence). CDR3 length: 13 amino acids. Trimming took 5 bases from V and 4 from J, leaving 11 bases between them.